The 4 T cell receptor beta chains below were found in one sample sequenced in a study of T cells after yellow fever vaccination. Via MiXCR, TCRdb re-called the 5' RACE reads, giving one row per CDR3 protein. The table shows tens of thousands of distinct CDR3 sequences, with about an eighth occurring only once. Sequenced here: CD8+ T cells not binding an NS4B(214-222) dextramer, sorted from PBMCs, sampled approximately 22 days after the first yellow fever vaccination. Every receptor here comes from a man younger than 35 who received the YFV17D yellow fever vaccine.

Only a few counts were recorded for this clonotype. The V gene is TRBV6-2 or TRBV6-3, the J gene TRBJ2-1, with D perhaps matching TRBD2 (6 bases). The CDR3 spans 15 residues. The V gene lost 4 bases and the J gene lost 2 bases, with 12 bases spanning the gap. Germline assignment: CDR1 MNHEY and CDR2 SVGEGT. CDR3 in DNA: TGTGCCAGCAGTTGGTCGCTAGCGCCCTACAATGAGCAGTTCTTC. Its translation: CASSWSLAPYNEQFF.

The V call is TRBV19, the J call TRBJ1-1; D gene uncertain. The CDR3 covers 13 residues. Germline CDR1 is LNHDA and CDR2 is SQIVND (reference sequence). Trimming took 5 bases from V and 7 from J, leaving 14 bases between them. The CDR3 loop reads CASSPRGADEAFF. Written as DNA, the CDR3 is TGTGCCAGTAGTCCCCGGGGAGCAGATGAAGCTTTCTTT.

The V gene is TRBV25-1, the J gene TRBJ2-1, with D tentatively TRBD1 or TRBD2 (7 bases each). The CDR3 has 19 residues. Germline V gives CDR1 MGHDK, CDR2 SYGVNS. Trimming took off 3 bases at V and 1 base at J, with 22 bases between the two ends. The CDR3, as DNA: TGTGCCAGCAGTGACGAAATGTGGGGGGAGGGGGCATCCTACAATGAGCAGTTCTTC. This codes for CASSDEMWGEGASYNEQFF.

This clonotype was observed a few times. The genes are TRBV11-2 and TRBJ2-5, with TRBD2 identical over 10 bases. Germline-derived CDR1 and CDR2 are SGHAT and FQNNGV. The V gene end was trimmed by 7 bases and the J gene end by 2 bases; junction bases not matched to a gene: 7. This CDR3 is 15 amino acids long. For the CDR3, the DNA is TGTGCCAGCACCTGGGCTAGCGGGGGACAAGAGACCCAGTACTTC. This sequence encodes CASTWASGGQETQYF.